What follows are 18 T cell receptor beta chains derived from one specimen sequenced in a study of beta chain features in type 1 diabetes. Points from the study as a whole: Among all four CD4+ subsets, Type 1 diabetes patients had TCRB CDR3s that were moderately but significantly shorter.

These receptors have no identified antigens. Sequencing targeted expressed TCRB transcripts, as all isolated RNA had been reverse transcribed. TCRdb's table, derived via immunoSEQ multiplex PCR, lists solely in-frame clones and lacks some. The sample shows approximately 730,000 clones, about an eighth of them seen only once. Specimen: naive CD4+ T cells from blood. These receptors originate from a man aged 18-30 years with type 1 diabetes.

This clone has more than one count but fewer than ten. The J gene is TRBJ1-5, the V gene TRBV10-2; TRBD1 might be the D (5 bases). The CDR3 covers 17 residues. Germline V gene data show CDR1 as WSHSY and CDR2 as SAAADI. The V gene lost 2 bases and the J gene lost 3 bases, with 17 bases spanning the gap. The CDR3 loop reads CASSEEGQGRFNQPQHF. Written as DNA, the CDR3 is TGCGCCAGCAGTGAGGAAGGGCAGGGTAGATTCAATCAGCCCCAGCATTTT.

A few counts support this clone. The rearrangement links TRBV6-5 to TRBJ2-5; D is undetermined. CDR1 and CDR2 (germline): MNHEY, SVGAGI. This CDR3 region has 12 residues. Deletions cut 0 bases from V and 5 bases from J, with 4 bases between. The CDR3, as DNA: TGTGCCAGCAGTTACTCCTTGGAGACCCAGTACTTC. Protein sequence: CASSYSLETQYF.

This clone was detected only a few times. V and J are TRBV25-1 and TRBJ2-2; D uncertain. Trimming cost V 4 bases and J 3 bases, with 6 bases left between them. This CDR3 spans 13 amino acids. Germline V gene data show CDR1 as MGHDK and CDR2 as SYGVNS. The chain's CDR3 is CASSGEYTGELFF. In DNA, the CDR3 is TGTGCCAGCAGTGGGGAATACACCGGGGAGCTGTTTTTT.

The chain links TRBV4-2 to TRBJ1-6; tentative D call: TRBD1 (5 bases). Germline V gives CDR1 LGHNA, CDR2 YNFKEQ. Deletions cut 0 bases from V and 8 bases from J, with 11 bases between. The CDR3 contains 15 residues. CDR3 nucleotide sequence: TGTGCCAGCAGCCAAGAGCGGGGCGGCTATTCACCCCTCCACTTT. Its protein is CASSQERGGYSPLHF.

This clone was recorded a few times. The chain uses TRBV2 and TRBJ2-3; 10 bases align to TRBD1. Germline-derived CDR1 and CDR2 are SNHLY and FYNNEI. V dropped 6 bases and J dropped 0; count of bases not matched to a gene: 6. The CDR3 consists of 16 residues. CDR3 DNA sequence: TGTGCCAGCAGGCAAGACAGGGGGCAAAGCACAGATACGCAGTATTTT. Translated: CASRQDRGQSTDTQYF.

Only a few counts were recorded for this clone. The J gene is TRBJ2-7, the V gene TRBV29-1, with D perhaps assigned TRBD1 or TRBD2 (5 bases each). The CDR3 runs 14 residues. V was pared by 3 bases and J by 1 base, with 13 bases between. Germline values: CDR1 SQVTM, CDR2 ANQGSEA. CDR3 residues: CSVDGRESSYEQYF. CDR3 in DNA: TGCAGCGTTGATGGCAGGGAGTCATCCTACGAGCAGTACTTC.

The V gene is TRBV5-4, the J gene TRBJ1-2; D uncertain. Trimming removed 4 bases from V and 6 bases from J, with 19 bases in between. Germline V gene data show CDR1 as SGHNT and CDR2 as YYREEE (reference sequence). The CDR3 consists of 15 residues. CDR3 bases: TGTGCCAGCAGCCCCCCGGCGGGTGGGAACCATGGCTACACCTTC. Amino acid sequence: CASSPPAGGNHGYTF.

V usage is TRBV13 and J usage is TRBJ2-7; either TRBD1 or TRBD2 may supply D (6 bases each). CDR3 length equals 15 residues. The germline CDR1 and CDR2 sequences are PRHDT and FYEKMQ (reference sequence). V lost 5 bases and J lost 0, with 14 bases in between. Here the CDR3 reads CASSPRQDYSYEQYF. DNA of the CDR3: TGTGCCAGCAGCCCTCGACAGGACTACTCCTACGAGCAGTACTTC.

This clone was counted once. The gene calls are TRBV4-1 and TRBJ1-5, with a weak D call TRBD1 (5 bases). The V gene lost 1 base and the J gene lost 7 bases, with 14 bases spanning the gap. The CDR3 runs to 15 residues. Germline V CDR1 and CDR2: MGHRA, YSYEKL. DNA of the CDR3: TGCGCCAGCAGCCAAGGAGGGGTGAGTGTGCAGCCCCAGCATTTT. Its translation: CASSQGGVSVQPQHF.

This rearrangement joins TRBV14 to TRBJ2-1; D unclear. The ends were cut back, 2 bases at V and 7 bases at J, with 15 bases in the middle. The CDR3 covers 15 residues. The germline V gene encodes CDR1 SGHDN and CDR2 FVKESK. CDR3 in DNA: TGTGCCAGCAGCCAATCTTCCCGATGGGCTAATGAGCAGTTCTTC. It yields the protein CASSQSSRWANEQFF. The entire variable domain, with the rest obtained from reference TRBV14 and TRBJ2-1, is as follows: EAGVTQFPSHSVIEKGQTVTLRCDPISGHDNLYWYRRVMGKEIKFLLHFVKESKQDESGMPNNRFLAERTGGTYSTLKVQPAELEDSGVYFCASSQSSRWANEQFFGPGTRLTVL.

This clone was seen a handful of times. CDR3 DNA: TGTGCCAGCAGCCTTGGAGGGGCCAATCAGCCCCAGCATTTT. It codes for CASSLGGANQPQHF. The chain has TRBV28 and TRBJ1-5; D is perhaps TRBD1 (5 bases). The CDR3 contains 14 residues. Germline CDR1 is MDHEN and CDR2 is SYDVKM. Deletions cut 6 bases from V and 3 bases from J, with 12 bases between. Together with reference TRBV28 and TRBJ1-5, the CDR3 gives the full variable domain: DVKVTQSSRYLVKRTGEKVFLECVQDMDHENMFWYRQDPGLGLRLIYFSYDVKMKEKGDIPEGYSVSREKKERFSLILESASTNQTSMYLCASSLGGANQPQHFGDGTRLSIL.

A few counts support this clone. This chain connects TRBV5-1 to TRBJ1-2; D gene unclear. The length of the CDR3 is 13 residues. With 4 bases removed from V and 3 bases from J, the gap between germline ends came to 10 bases. The V gene's germline CDR1 is SGHRS and CDR2 YFSETQ. The CDR3, as DNA: TGCGCCAGCAGCCCCGACGAGGACTATGGCTACACCTTC. The encoded protein is CASSPDEDYGYTF.

The chain is built from TRBV28 and TRBJ2-3; 8 bases line up with TRBD2. CDR3 size: 15 residues. Trimming cost V 6 bases and J 2 bases; bases outside gene matches: 7. CDR1 MDHEN and CDR2 SYDVKM come from the germline V gene. The CDR3 region is CASSLRGVDTDTQYF. The CDR3 nucleotides read TGTGCCAGCAGCCTGCGGGGGGTGGACACAGATACGCAGTATTTT.

The gene calls are TRBV6-5 and TRBJ1-1, with D tentatively TRBD1 (6 bases). This CDR3 contains 12 residues. CDR1 is MNHEY, CDR2 SVGAGI, per germline. Between the trimmed V and J ends, which lost 6 bases and 4 bases, there was a span of 9 bases. Here the CDR3 DNA reads TGTGCCAGCAGACAGGGCGCCACTGAAGCTTTCTTT. Its protein product is CASRQGATEAFF.

Comment on this clone: Additional DNA sequences in this sample encode the identical CDR3. The chain has TRBV29-1 and TRBJ1-1, with D unresolved. The CDR3 runs to 13 residues. V lost 4 bases, J lost 0 bases, and 9 bases lay in between. Germline V gene sequence: CDR1 SQVTM, CDR2 ANQGSEA. The DNA for the CDR3 is TGCAGCGTTGCCGGCAGGCTGAACACTGAAGCTTTCTTT. Amino acids: CSVAGRLNTEAFF.

The chain has TRBV6-5 and TRBJ1-4; no clear D. Germline lookup yields CDR1 MNHEY and CDR2 SVGAGI. The CDR3 sequence is 15 residues long. Trimming took 6 bases from V and 2 from J, leaving 13 bases between them. The CDR3 protein is CASSRAPGTNEKLFF. DNA for the CDR3: TGTGCCAGCAGCCGTGCCCCGGGGACTAATGAAAAACTGTTTTTT.

Only a few counts were recorded for this clone. The chain carries TRBV19 and TRBJ2-5; D unclear. Between the trimmed V and J ends, which lost 3 bases and 2 bases, there was a span of 10 bases. Per germline, CDR1 LNHDA and CDR2 SQIVND (reference sequence). The CDR3 extends over 14 amino acids. The CDR3 reads CASSMLAAQETQYF. CDR3 DNA sequence: TGTGCCAGTAGTATGTTGGCAGCTCAAGAGACCCAGTACTTC.

This clone came up a few times. This chain joins TRBV18 and TRBJ2-7; a possible D gene is TRBD1 (5 bases). V gave up 3 bases and J gave up 5 bases, with 14 bases separating them. The germline V gene encodes CDR1 KGHSH and CDR2 LQKENI. The CDR3 has 14 residues. Here the CDR3 DNA reads TGTGCCAGCTCACCTGGGGCACAGGTCGACGAGCAGTACTTC. Protein: CASSPGAQVDEQYF.